The 21 T cell receptor beta chains presented below share a single source sample, sequenced in a study of control samples from healthy donors and cancer patients. Sequencing was performed with immunoSEQ multiplex PCR; in TCRdb, only in-frame clones are kept and a portion is missing. The sample includes more than 25,000 clones, 91% of them seen just once. Specimen: PBMCs. These receptors were taken from a man aged 50 to 59 with lung cancer.

This clone was seen a single time. The junction and the germline gene differ at one end; a read error may be behind it. The chain joins TRBV30 to TRBJ2-5; D is unresolved. There are 15 residues in the CDR3. Germline CDR1 is GTSNPN and CDR2 is SVGIG (reference sequence). CDR3 sequence (DNA): TGTGCCTGGAGTGCGATCCATCCGGACCAAAAGACCCAGTACTTC. It yields the protein CAWSAIHPDQKTQYF.

V usage is TRBV7-6 and J usage is TRBJ1-1; TRBD1 is a possible D gene (6 bases). Germline assignment: CDR1 SGHVS and CDR2 FNYEAQ. Trimming took 2 bases from V and 5 from J, leaving 9 bases between them. The length of the CDR3 is 13 residues. The CDR3 spells CASSLTGSTEAFF. The CDR3 coding sequence is TGTGCCAGCAGCTTAACAGGGTCTACTGAAGCTTTCTTT.

The CDR3 is CASSYGAGGPYEQYF. As DNA, the CDR3 is TGTGCCAGCAGTTATGGGGCAGGGGGTCCTTACGAGCAGTACTTC. J is TRBJ2-7 and V is TRBV27; 7 bases align to TRBD1. Trimming at V came to 4 bases and at J to 4 bases, leaving 10 bases not matched to a gene. This CDR3 spans 15 amino acids. Germline loops: CDR1 MNHEY, CDR2 SMNVEV (reference sequence).

This chain connects TRBV5-1 to TRBJ2-2, with D perhaps given as TRBD1 or TRBD2 (6 bases each). The germline V and J ends were trimmed by 1 base and 4 bases, with 11 bases remaining between them. Per the germline V gene, CDR1 is SGHRS and CDR2 is YFSETQ. CDR3 length equals 15 residues. CDR3 protein: CASSLRGAGTGELFF. The CDR3 DNA reads TGCGCCAGCAGCTTGAGGGGGGCAGGCACCGGGGAGCTGTTTTTT.

This clone was detected only once. The J gene is TRBJ1-5, the V gene TRBV28; D ambiguous. Germline loops: CDR1 MDHEN, CDR2 SYDVKM. This CDR3 is built from 13 residues. V lost 3 bases, J lost 7 bases, and 10 bases lay in between. CDR3 sequence reads: CASSFRSGQPQHF. The DNA for the CDR3 is TGTGCCAGCAGTTTCCGCAGTGGACAGCCCCAGCATTTT.

V and J are TRBV10-2 and TRBJ2-2; D uncertain. Trimming removed 2 bases at V and 4 bases at J, with 8 bases between. The germline V gene has CDR1 WSHSY and CDR2 SAAADI. There are 14 residues in the CDR3. In DNA, the CDR3 is TGCGCCAGCAGTGAGGTAGTTTTCACCGGGGAGCTGTTTTTT. Its translation is CASSEVVFTGELFF.

V gene TRBV18 combines with J gene TRBJ2-5, with TRBD1 matching over 7 bases. Germline loops: CDR1 KGHSH, CDR2 LQKENI. The V gene end was trimmed by 1 base and the J gene end by 3 bases; junction bases not matched to a gene: 2. The CDR3 is 14 amino acids. The CDR3 here is CASSPRDREETQYF. DNA of the CDR3: TGTGCCAGCTCACCACGAGACAGGGAAGAGACCCAGTACTTC.

The chain links TRBV14 to TRBJ2-5, with 13 bases lining up with TRBD2. Germline V CDR1 and CDR2: SGHDN, FVKESK. V was clipped by 4 bases and J by 4 bases; unmatched bases: 3. This CDR3 spans 15 amino acids. CDR3 sequence (DNA): TGTGCCAGCAGCCCACTAGCGGGGGGGACAGAGACCCAGTACTTC. It codes for CASSPLAGGTETQYF.

The CDR3 nucleotides read TGTGCCAGCAGCTTAGACAGGGGGTTTTTCAAAAACACCGGGGAGCTGTTTTTT. Protein product: CASSLDRGFFKNTGELFF. V gene TRBV7-3 combines with J gene TRBJ2-2; 9 bases line up with TRBD1. V dropped 2 bases and J dropped 2; count of bases not matched to a gene: 9. The CDR3 contains 18 residues. Germline V gene data show CDR1 as SGHTA and CDR2 as FQGTGA. Combining the CDR3 with reference TRBV7-3 and TRBJ2-2 gives the whole variable domain GAGVSQTPSNKVTEKGKYVELRCDPISGHTALYWYRQSLGQGPEFLIYFQGTGAADDSGLPNDRFFAVRPEGSVSTLKIQRTERGDSAVYLCASSLDRGFFKNTGELFFGEGSRLTVL.

V is TRBV5-1 and J is TRBJ1-3, with no clear D. V was pared by 2 bases and J by 3 bases, with 9 bases between. The CDR3 runs to 14 residues. Germline V CDR1 and CDR2: SGHRS, YFSETQ. The CDR3 here is CASSLTLYGNTIYF. The CDR3 DNA is TGCGCCAGCAGCTTAACACTCTATGGAAACACCATATATTTT.

The chain employs TRBV27 and TRBJ2-7; D might be TRBD1 (5 bases). Germline values: CDR1 MNHEY, CDR2 SMNVEV (reference sequence). V lost 10 bases to trimming and J lost 2 bases, with 18 bases between them. The CDR3 runs 14 residues. CDR3 sequence: CATLPWGTPYEQYF. CDR3 bases: TGTGCCACTCTGCCCTGGGGCACTCCCTACGAGCAGTACTTC.

The rearrangement joins TRBV19 to TRBJ2-1; D unresolved. This CDR3 has 14 amino acids. Between the trimmed V and J ends, which lost 6 bases and 6 bases, there was a span of 15 bases. Germline V CDR1 and CDR2: LNHDA, SQIVND (reference sequence). The CDR3 nucleotides are TGTGCCAGTAGACCGGGTCCCGAACCCAATGAGCAGTTCTTC. Its protein is CASRPGPEPNEQFF. The full variable domain, its missing parts supplied by reference TRBV19 and TRBJ2-1, is DGGITQSPKYLFRKEGQNVTLSCEQNLNHDAMYWYRQDPGQGLRLIYYSQIVNDFQKGDIAEGYSVSREKKESFPLTVTSAQKNPTAFYLCASRPGPEPNEQFFGPGTRLTVL.

V and J are TRBV28 and TRBJ2-7; the D is unclear. The CDR3 consists of 13 residues. Per the germline V gene, CDR1 is MDHEN and CDR2 is SYDVKM. V was trimmed by 2 bases and J by 5 bases, leaving 10 bases between them. CDR3 nucleotides: TGTGCCAGCAGTTTAATGGGGATCGACGAGCAGTACTTC. Protein: CASSLMGIDEQYF.

This chain links TRBV30 with TRBJ2-5; the D is unclear. The V and J ends lost 2 bases and 3 bases respectively, with 10 bases between them. This CDR3 has 13 residues. Germline CDR1 GTSNPN, CDR2 SVGIG (reference sequence). Written as DNA, the CDR3 is TGTGCCTGGAGTTTAACACCTGAAGAGACCCAGTACTTC. This sequence encodes CAWSLTPEETQYF.

This clone has just one count. The genes are TRBV7-8 and TRBJ1-2; D is ambiguous. The V and J ends lost 0 bases and 2 bases respectively, with 4 bases between them. CDR1 is SGHVS, CDR2 FQNEAQ, per germline. CDR3 length: 13 residues. The CDR3, as DNA: TGTGCCAGCAGCTTAGCCCCAAACTATGGCTACACCTTC. Its protein is CASSLAPNYGYTF.

This clone appeared a single time. The CDR3 protein is CASSQITGYNEQFF. For the CDR3, the DNA is TGCGCCAGCAGCCAAATTACAGGGTACAATGAGCAGTTCTTC. V is TRBV4-1 and J is TRBJ2-1; TRBD1 is a possible D gene (6 bases). From germline, CDR1 is MGHRA and CDR2 YSYEKL. V gave up 2 bases and J gave up 4 bases, with 9 bases separating them. The CDR3 contains 14 residues.

This chain links TRBV10-1 with TRBJ2-1, with 11 bases aligning to TRBD2. The CDR3 covers 16 residues. Germline V gives CDR1 WNHNN, CDR2 SYGVQD (reference sequence). With V trimmed by 2 bases and J by 6 bases, 6 bases remained unmatched. CDR3 sequence reads: CASSETSGGNPNEQFF. For the CDR3, the DNA is TGCGCCAGCAGTGAGACTAGCGGGGGCAATCCCAATGAGCAGTTCTTC.

This clone has only one observation. The chain recombines TRBV2 with TRBJ2-7; D gene uncertain. The CDR3 is 12 amino acids. Germline V CDR1 and CDR2: SNHLY, FYNNEI. V was shortened by 2 bases and J by 4 bases, with 6 bases between the two germline ends. CDR3 in amino acids: CASSETGYEQYF. The CDR3 nucleotides read TGTGCCAGCAGTGAAACTGGGTACGAGCAGTACTTC.

V and J are TRBV28 and TRBJ2-1, with a weak D call TRBD1 (5 bases). Per germline, CDR1 MDHEN and CDR2 SYDVKM. V was pared by 7 bases and J by 6 bases, with 16 bases between. This CDR3 region has 14 residues. The CDR3 coding sequence is TGTGCCAGCATTACCCAGGGTACAAGCAATGAGCAGTTCTTC. It codes for CASITQGTSNEQFF. Full variable domain (outside the CDR3, taken from reference TRBV28 and TRBJ2-1): DVKVTQSSRYLVKRTGEKVFLECVQDMDHENMFWYRQDPGLGLRLIYFSYDVKMKEKGDIPEGYSVSREKKERFSLILESASTNQTSMYLCASITQGTSNEQFFGPGTRLTVL.

The chain links TRBV19 to TRBJ1-4; D possibly corresponds to TRBD1 (5 bases). This CDR3 region has 15 residues. Germline V gives CDR1 LNHDA, CDR2 SQIVND (reference sequence). The V end lost 3 bases, the J end lost 4 bases, and 12 bases lay between the germline ends. This chain's CDR3 is CASSIGDGSNEKLFF. CDR3 nucleotide sequence: TGTGCCAGTAGTATTGGGGACGGGAGTAATGAAAAACTGTTTTTT. Supplemented by reference TRBV19 and TRBJ1-4, the full variable domain reads DGGITQSPKYLFRKEGQNVTLSCEQNLNHDAMYWYRQDPGQGLRLIYYSQIVNDFQKGDIAEGYSVSREKKESFPLTVTSAQKNPTAFYLCASSIGDGSNEKLFFGSGTQLSVL.

V is TRBV6-1 and J is TRBJ1-6; a weak D match, TRBD1 (6 bases). Germline-derived CDR1 and CDR2 are MNHNS and SASEGT. V dropped 3 bases and J dropped 10 bases, with 19 bases sitting between them. The CDR3 is made up of 16 amino acids. CDR3 DNA sequence: TGTGCCAGCAGTGAGCGCACAGGGATCAGTTTATCACCCCTCCACTTT. Translating it yields CASSERTGISLSPLHF.